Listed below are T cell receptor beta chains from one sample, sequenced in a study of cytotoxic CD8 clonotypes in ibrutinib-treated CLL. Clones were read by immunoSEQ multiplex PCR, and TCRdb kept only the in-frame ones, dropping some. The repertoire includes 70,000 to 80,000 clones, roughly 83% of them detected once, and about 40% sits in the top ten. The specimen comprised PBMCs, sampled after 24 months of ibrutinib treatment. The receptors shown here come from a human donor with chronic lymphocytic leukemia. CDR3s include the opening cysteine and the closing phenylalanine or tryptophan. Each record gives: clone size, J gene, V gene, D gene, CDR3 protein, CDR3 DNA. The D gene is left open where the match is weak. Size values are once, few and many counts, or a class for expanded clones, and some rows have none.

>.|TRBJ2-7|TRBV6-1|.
CASSEQGSYEQYF
TGTGCCAGCAGTGAACAGGGATCCTACGAGCAGTACTTC
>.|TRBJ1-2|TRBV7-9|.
CASSRWDFGSRYGYTF
TGTGCCAGCAGCAGATGGGACTTCGGGAGTCGGTATGGCTACACCTTC
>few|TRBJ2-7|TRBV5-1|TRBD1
CASSLDRDRAGEQYF
TGCGCCAGCAGCTTGGACCGGGACAGGGCTGGGGAGCAGTACTTC
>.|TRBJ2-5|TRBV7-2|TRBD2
CASSFSGSLWETQYF
TGTGCCAGCAGCTTTAGCGGGAGTCTGTGGGAGACCCAGTACTTC
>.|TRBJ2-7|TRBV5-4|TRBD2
CASSVAGRSYEQYF
TGTGCCAGCAGCGTAGCGGGACGCTCCTACGAGCAGTACTTC
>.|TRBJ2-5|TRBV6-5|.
CASQPRWGTQYF
TGTGCCAGTCAACCTCGTTGGGGGACCCAGTACTTC
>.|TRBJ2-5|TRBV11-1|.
CASSSPDGTQYF
TGTGCCAGCAGCTCCCCCGATGGGACCCAGTACTTC
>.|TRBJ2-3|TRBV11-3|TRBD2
CASSSRTTSGSGTQYF
TGTGCCAGCAGCTCGAGAACGACTAGCGGGAGCGGTACGCAGTATTTT
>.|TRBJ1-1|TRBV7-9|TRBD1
CASSSRGTVAEAFF
TGTGCCAGCAGCTCCCGGGGGACAGTCGCTGAAGCTTTCTTT
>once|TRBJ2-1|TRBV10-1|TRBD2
CASPQEERGENEQFF
TGCGCCAGCCCGCAGGAGGAGCGGGGAGAGAATGAGCAGTTCTTC
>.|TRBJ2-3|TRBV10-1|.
CASSEGEGRTPDTQYF
TGCGCCAGCAGCGAGGGCGAGGGCCGAACCCCGGATACGCAGTATTTT
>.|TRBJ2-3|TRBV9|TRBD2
CASSKLAGMDTQYF
TGTGCCAGCAGCAAACTAGCGGGAATGGATACGCAGTATTTT
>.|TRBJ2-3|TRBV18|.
CASSPPSSTDTQYF
TGTGCCAGCTCACCACCGTCTAGCACAGATACGCAGTATTTT
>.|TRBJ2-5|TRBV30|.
CAWSGGLGGSSETQYF
TGTGCCTGGAGTGGGGGGCTAGGAGGGTCATCAGAGACCCAGTACTTC
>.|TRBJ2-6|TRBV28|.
CASSTLEGFSGANVLTF
TGTGCCAGCAGCACTCTAGAGGGTTTCTCTGGGGCCAACGTCCTGACTTTC
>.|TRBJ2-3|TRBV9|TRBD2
CASSVGTSGREATQYF
TGTGCCAGCAGCGTTGGGACTAGCGGGAGGGAAGCTACGCAGTATTTT
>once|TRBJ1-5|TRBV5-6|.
CASSLRGFLRQPQHF
TGTGCCAGCAGCCTGCGGGGGTTCTTAAGACAGCCCCAGCATTTT
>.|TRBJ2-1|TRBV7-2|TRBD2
CASSFIAGGQDNEQFF
TGTGCCAGCAGCTTCATAGCGGGAGGGCAAGACAATGAGCAGTTCTTC
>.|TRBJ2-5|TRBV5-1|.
CASSFISGEETQYF
TGCGCCAGCAGCTTTATCTCGGGGGAAGAGACCCAGTACTTC
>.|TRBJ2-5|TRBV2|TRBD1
CASSEARTGGGETQYF
TGTGCCAGCAGTGAAGCACGGACAGGGGGCGGTGAGACCCAGTACTTC
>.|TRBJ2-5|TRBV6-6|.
CASRGRDNQETQYF
TGTGCCAGCAGAGGTCGGGACAACCAAGAGACCCAGTACTTC
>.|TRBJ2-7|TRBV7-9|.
CASSSGHVYEQYF
TGTGCCAGCAGCTCGGGACACGTCTACGAGCAGTACTTC
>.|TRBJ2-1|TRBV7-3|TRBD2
CASSFTSGTRYEQFF
TGTGCCAGCAGCTTTACTAGCGGAACTAGATATGAGCAGTTCTTC
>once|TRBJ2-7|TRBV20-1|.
CSALSLYEQYF
TGCAGTGCTCTCTCGTTGTACGAGCAGTACTTC
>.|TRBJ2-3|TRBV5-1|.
CASSLGTSTDTQYF
TGCGCCAGCAGCTTGGGGACGAGCACAGATACGCAGTATTTT
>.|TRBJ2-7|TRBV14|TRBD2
CASSNRGGLAGISEQYF
TGTGCCAGCAGCAACCGAGGTGGGCTAGCGGGAATAAGCGAGCAGTACTTC
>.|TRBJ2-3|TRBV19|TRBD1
CASSTTGGWSTDTQYF
TGTGCCAGTAGTACCACAGGGGGCTGGAGCACAGATACGCAGTATTTT
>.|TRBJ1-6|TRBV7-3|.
CASSLKQGTNSPLHF
TGTGCCAGCAGCTTAAAACAGGGAACTAATTCACCCCTCCACTTT
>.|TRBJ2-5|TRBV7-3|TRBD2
CASSLLAGVETQYF
TGTGCCAGCAGCTTGCTAGCGGGAGTAGAGACCCAGTACTTC
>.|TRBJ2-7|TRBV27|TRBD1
CASGTGTFYEQYF
TGTGCCAGCGGGACAGGGACGTTCTACGAGCAGTACTTC
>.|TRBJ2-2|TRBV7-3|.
CASSKGLSADTGELFF
TGTGCCAGCAGCAAGGGACTCTCGGCGGACACCGGGGAGCTGTTTTTT
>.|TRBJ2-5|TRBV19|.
CASSLPGGMGETQYF
TGTGCCAGTAGTCTCCCAGGCGGGATGGGTGAGACCCAGTACTTC
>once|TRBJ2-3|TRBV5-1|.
CASSLGGLHTDTQYF
TGCGCCAGCAGCTTGGGGGGACTGCACACAGATACGCAGTATTTT
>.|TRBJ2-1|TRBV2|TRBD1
CASREQGPTNEQFF
TGTGCCAGCAGGGAACAGGGGCCCACGAATGAGCAGTTCTTC
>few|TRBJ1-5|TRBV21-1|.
CVRQPQHF
TGTGTTCGCCAGCCCCAGCATTTT
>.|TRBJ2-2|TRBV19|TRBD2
CASRRTSGSLGELFF
TGTGCCAGTAGGAGGACTAGCGGGAGTTTGGGGGAGCTGTTTTTT
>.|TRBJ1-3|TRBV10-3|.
CAISESGRANSGNTIYF
TGTGCCATCAGTGAGTCTGGCAGGGCAAACTCTGGAAACACCATATATTTT
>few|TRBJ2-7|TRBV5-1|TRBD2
CASSLDSGLAGGEQYF
TGCGCCAGCAGCTTGGATTCGGGACTAGCGGGAGGCGAGCAGTACTTC
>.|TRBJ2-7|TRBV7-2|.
CASSFGGISYEQYF
TGTGCCAGCAGCTTTGGGGGGATTTCCTACGAGCAGTACTTC
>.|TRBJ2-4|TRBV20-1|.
CSASSGDIQYF
TGCAGTGCTTCGTCGGGGGACATTCAGTACTTC
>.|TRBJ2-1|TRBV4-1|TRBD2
CASSQVRVFGLASPEQFF
TGCGCCAGCAGCCAAGTAAGAGTTTTTGGACTAGCAAGCCCCGAGCAGTTCTTC
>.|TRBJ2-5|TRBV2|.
CASSGEETQYF
TGTGCCAGCAGTGGGGAAGAGACCCAGTACTTC
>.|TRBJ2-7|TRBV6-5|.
CASSSVGSSEQYF
TGTGCCAGCAGTTCCGTCGGGAGTTCCGAGCAGTACTTC
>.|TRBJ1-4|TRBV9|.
CASSRRGNEKLFF
TGTGCCAGCAGCCGCAGGGGAAATGAAAAACTGTTTTTT
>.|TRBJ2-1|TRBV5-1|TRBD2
CASRFTGLLPSGVDEQFF
TGCGCCAGCAGGTTCACGGGGTTACTTCCTAGCGGGGTGGATGAGCAGTTCTTC
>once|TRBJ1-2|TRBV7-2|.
CASSPRGGAGADGYTF
TGTGCCAGCAGCCCCCGGGGGGGGGCAGGAGCGGATGGCTACACCTTC
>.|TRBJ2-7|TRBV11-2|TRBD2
CASSLPGLADHEQYF
TGTGCCAGCAGCTTACCGGGACTAGCGGACCACGAGCAGTACTTC
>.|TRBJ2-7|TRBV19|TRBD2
CASSRGGTYEQYF
TGTGCCAGTAGTCGGGGGGGGACCTACGAGCAGTACTTC
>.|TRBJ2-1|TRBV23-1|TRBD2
CASSPKTSGNNNEQFF
TGCGCCAGCAGTCCAAAGACTAGCGGAAATAACAATGAGCAGTTCTTC
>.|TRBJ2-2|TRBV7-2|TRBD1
CASTGQGANTGELFF
TGTGCCAGCACCGGACAGGGGGCGAACACCGGGGAGCTGTTTTTT
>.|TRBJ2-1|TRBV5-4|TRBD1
CASSFRDSLPQFF
TGTGCCAGCAGCTTCCGGGACAGCCTCCCTCAGTTCTTC
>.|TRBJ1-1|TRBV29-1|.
CSVEAGTYTEAFF
TGCAGCGTTGAAGCCGGGACTTACACTGAAGCTTTCTTT
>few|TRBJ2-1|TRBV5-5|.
CASSLQMGPNEQFF
TGTGCCAGCAGCTTGCAGATGGGGCCCAATGAGCAGTTCTTC
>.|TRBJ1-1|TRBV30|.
CAWSPGAPEAFF
TGTGCCTGGAGCCCGGGGGCTCCCGAAGCTTTCTTT
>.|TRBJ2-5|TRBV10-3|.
CAISESSRETQYF
TGTGCCATCAGTGAGTCGTCCCGGGAGACCCAGTACTTC